This T cell receptor beta chain was recovered during a study of radiation and T cells in renal cell carcinoma. Overall study results and limits: Baseline intratumoral clonotype presence is unknown without pretreatment biopsies.

Concerning this clone itself: Its cognate antigen is unknown.

CDR3 length: 15 amino acids. V was pared by 7 bases and J by 4 bases, with 11 bases of the junction left unmatched. Germline CDR1 is LNHDA and CDR2 is SQIVND (reference sequence). Using immunoSEQ multiplex PCR, the repertoire was profiled, and TCRdb retains in-frame clones only, with some absent. This sample has some 78,000 clones, with nearly 90% found just once. The time point was: blood 4 weeks post-SBRT, at nephrectomy. Treatment of the sample: 15 Gy SBRT to primary tumor, nephrectomy 4 weeks later. Nephrectomy followed 15 Gy stereotactic body radiation by 4 weeks. Radiation-treated patients gave blood at baseline, week 2 and week 4. The tumor was a clear cell renal cell carcinoma.

This TCR was recovered from a woman aged 70-85 years with renal cell carcinoma. Material: blood, obtained from a patient whose treatment included radiotherapy and nephrectomy. This chain joins TRBV19 and TRBJ1-1; 8 bases align to TRBD1. CDR3 DNA sequence: TGTGCCAGTACGCTCTGGGGACAGGTTTTCACTGAAGCTTTCTTT. It specifies CASTLWGQVFTEAFF.